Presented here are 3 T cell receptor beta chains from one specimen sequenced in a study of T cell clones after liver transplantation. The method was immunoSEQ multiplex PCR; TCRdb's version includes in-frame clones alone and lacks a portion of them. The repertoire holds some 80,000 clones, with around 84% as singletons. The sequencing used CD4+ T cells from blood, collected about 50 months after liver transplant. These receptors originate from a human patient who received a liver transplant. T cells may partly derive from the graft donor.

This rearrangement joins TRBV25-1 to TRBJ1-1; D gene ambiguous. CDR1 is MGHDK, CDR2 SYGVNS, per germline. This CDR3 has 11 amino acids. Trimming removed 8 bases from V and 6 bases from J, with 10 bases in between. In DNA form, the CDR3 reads TGTGCCAGCTACGGTTTCGCTGAAGCTTTCTTT. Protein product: CASYGFAEAFF.

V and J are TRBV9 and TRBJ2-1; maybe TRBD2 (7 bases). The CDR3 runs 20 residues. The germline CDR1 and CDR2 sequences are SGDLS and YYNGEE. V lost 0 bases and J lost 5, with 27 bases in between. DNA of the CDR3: TGTGCCAGCAGCGTAGAGATAGGGGGGGTGCCCGGTAGGGGCCACAATGAGCAGTTCTTC. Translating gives CASSVEIGGVPGRGHNEQFF.

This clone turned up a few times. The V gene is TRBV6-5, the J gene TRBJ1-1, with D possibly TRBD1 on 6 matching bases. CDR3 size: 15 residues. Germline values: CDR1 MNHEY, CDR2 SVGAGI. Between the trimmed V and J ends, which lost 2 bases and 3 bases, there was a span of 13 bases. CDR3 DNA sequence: TGTGCCAGCAGTTACATCTCGGAGGGGGACACTGAAGCTTTCTTT. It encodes CASSYISEGDTEAFF.